This T cell receptor beta chain was documented in a study of cytomegalovirus exposure and HLA in healthy donors. Primers for the PCR totalled 60 Vbeta and 13 Jbeta. The assay was immunoSEQ multiplex PCR, and TCRdb's table has in-frame clones only and misses some. Among about 120,000 clones, 60% to 80% were seen once, and the ten largest hold about 5%. Trimming shortened V by 5 bases and J by 8 bases, and 16 bases separated the two germline ends. Germline CDR1 reads SGHVS; CDR2 reads FQNEAQ. There are 14 residues in the CDR3. The genes are TRBV7-8 and TRBJ1-5; D is uncertain. Sequencing was done on a sample of PBMCs. This receptor was obtained from a man in his fifties or sixties in good health and CMV-seropositive. The CDR3 loop is CASSPLRGEEPQHF. CDR3 DNA: TGTGCCAGCAGCCCATTAAGAGGCGAAGAGCCCCAGCATTTT.